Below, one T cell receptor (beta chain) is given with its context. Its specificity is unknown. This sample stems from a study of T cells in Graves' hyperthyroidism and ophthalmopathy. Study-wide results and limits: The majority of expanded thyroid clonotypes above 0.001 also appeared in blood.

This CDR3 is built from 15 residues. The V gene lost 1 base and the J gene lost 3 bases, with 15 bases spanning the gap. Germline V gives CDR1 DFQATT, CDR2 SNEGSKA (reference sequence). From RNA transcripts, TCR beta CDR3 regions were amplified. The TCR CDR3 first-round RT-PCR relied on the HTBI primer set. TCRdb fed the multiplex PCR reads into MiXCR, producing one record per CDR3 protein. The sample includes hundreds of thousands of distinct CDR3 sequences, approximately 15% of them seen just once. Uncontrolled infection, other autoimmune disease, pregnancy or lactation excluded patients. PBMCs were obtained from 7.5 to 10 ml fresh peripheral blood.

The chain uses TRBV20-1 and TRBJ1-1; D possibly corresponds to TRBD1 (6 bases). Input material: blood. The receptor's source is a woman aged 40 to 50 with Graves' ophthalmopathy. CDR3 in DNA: TGCAGTGCTAGAGTCGGGGGGCAGACTCACACTGAAGCTTTCTTT. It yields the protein CSARVGGQTHTEAFF.